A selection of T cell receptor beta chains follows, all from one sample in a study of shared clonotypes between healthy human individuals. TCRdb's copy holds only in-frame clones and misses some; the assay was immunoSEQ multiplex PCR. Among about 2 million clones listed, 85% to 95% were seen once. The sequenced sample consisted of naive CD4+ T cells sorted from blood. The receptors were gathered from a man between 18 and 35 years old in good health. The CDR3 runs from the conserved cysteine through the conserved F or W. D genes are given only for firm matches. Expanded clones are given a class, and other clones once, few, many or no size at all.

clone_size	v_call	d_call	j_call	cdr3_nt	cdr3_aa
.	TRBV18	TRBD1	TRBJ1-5	TGTGCCAGCTCACCCGGACAGGCCAATCAGCCCCAGCATTTT	CASSPGQANQPQHF
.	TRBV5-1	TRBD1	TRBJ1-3	TGCGCCAGCAGCTTGGAGGGGACAGGTGGAAACACCATATATTTT	CASSLEGTGGNTIYF
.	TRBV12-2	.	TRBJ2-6	TGTGCAAGTCGCTTAGATTTATGGGAAGGGGGCAAGGCGACTGGGGCCAACGTCCTGACTTTC	CASRLDLWEGGKATGANVLTF
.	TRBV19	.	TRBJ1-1	TGTGCCAGTACCGCCGTTGGGTTCGGCACTGAAGCTTTCTTT	CASTAVGFGTEAFF
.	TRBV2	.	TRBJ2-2	TGTGCCAGCAGTGAAGTAGGGGGAAACACCGGGGAGCTGTTTTTT	CASSEVGGNTGELFF
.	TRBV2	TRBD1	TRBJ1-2	TGTGCCAGCAGTAGGGACAGCTATGGCTACACCTTC	CASSRDSYGYTF
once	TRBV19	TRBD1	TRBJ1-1	TGTGCCAGTAGTATCAGGGACAGGGCACCGAACACTGAAGCTTTCTTT	CASSIRDRAPNTEAFF
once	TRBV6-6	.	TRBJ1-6	TGTGCCAGCAGTTTAGTATGGAATTCACCCCTCCACTTT	CASSLVWNSPLHF
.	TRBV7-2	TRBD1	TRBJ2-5	TGTGCCAGCAGCCGAGAGGGGGCTCGTGAGACCCAGTACTTC	CASSREGARETQYF
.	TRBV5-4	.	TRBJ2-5	TGTGCCAGCAGCCCTTCTGGTGGCAGGGAAGAGACCCAGTACTTC	CASSPSGGREETQYF
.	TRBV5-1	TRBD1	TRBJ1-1	TGCGCCAGCAGCTTAGGGGACAGCGGGGCTTTCTTT	CASSLGDSGAFF
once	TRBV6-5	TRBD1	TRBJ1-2	TGTGCCAGCAGTCGTGGACAGGGGGCTTTGAGTGGCTACACCTTC	CASSRGQGALSGYTF
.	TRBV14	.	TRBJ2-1	TGTGCCAGCAGCCGGCGGCAGGGATCCTACAATGAGCAGTTCTTC	CASSRRQGSYNEQFF
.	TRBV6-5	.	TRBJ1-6	TGTGCCTGCCGCGGACGGTCTAATTCACCCCTCCACTTT	CACRGRSNSPLHF
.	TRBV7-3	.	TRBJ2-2	TGTGCCAGCAGCTCCGGGACCGCCGGGGAGCTGTTTTTT	CASSSGTAGELFF
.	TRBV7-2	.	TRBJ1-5	TGTGCCAGCAGCTTACTGGGCAGAATCGATCAGCCCCAGCATTTT	CASSLLGRIDQPQHF
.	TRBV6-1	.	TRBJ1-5	TGTGCCAGCAGTGGGTTGGGTTTAGGGGTTATTCAGCCCCAGCATTTT	CASSGLGLGVIQPQHF